The 31 T cell receptor beta chains below were found in one sample sequenced in a study of T cells in Graves' hyperthyroidism and ophthalmopathy. Researchers amplified the TCR beta CDR3 regions from RNA transcripts. A first-round RT-PCR of the TCR CDR3 used the HTBI primer set. TCRdb reprocessed the multiplex PCR reads via MiXCR and lists one record per CDR3 protein. The table lists under 400,000 distinct CDR3 sequences, approximately 13% of them singletons. Sequenced sample: blood. The receptors were sampled from a woman aged 60-75 years with Graves' hyperthyroidism.

The rearrangement joins TRBV20-1 to TRBJ1-5; D call uncertain. The V end was cut by 5 bases, the J end by 3 bases, with 11 bases between. CDR1 is DFQATT and CDR2 is SNEGSKA in the germline V gene (reference sequence). The CDR3 extends over 13 amino acids. The CDR3 DNA sequence: TGCAGTGCTCGCCCGGGCGACAATCAGCCCCAGCATTTT. It encodes CSARPGDNQPQHF.

This sequence joins TRBV19 and TRBJ1-5; D is unclear. This CDR3 comprises 13 residues. Trimming stripped 7 bases from V and 5 bases from J, with 12 bases between. In germline, CDR1 is LNHDA, CDR2 SQIVND (reference sequence). CDR3 nucleotide sequence: TGTGCCAGTACGTGGGGAAGTCATCAGCCCCAGCATTTT. It yields the protein CASTWGSHQPQHF.

This clonotype was detected only a few times. The chain recombines TRBV6-5 with TRBJ1-2; TRBD1 aligns across 7 bases. The germline CDR1 and CDR2 sequences are MNHEY and SVGAGI. This CDR3 spans 12 amino acids. V was clipped by 2 bases and J by 8 bases; unmatched bases: 2. CDR3 DNA sequence: TGTGCCAGCAGTTACAACAGGGGCGGCTACACCTTC. It encodes CASSYNRGGYTF.

This clonotype came up many times. The chain uses TRBV30 and TRBJ1-5; D unresolved. Germline V lookup: CDR1 GTSNPN, CDR2 SVGIG (reference sequence). The V end was cut by 3 bases, the J end by 3 bases, with 15 bases between. CDR3 size: 15 residues. Here the CDR3 reads CAWRPNRGDNQPQHF. CDR3 sequence (DNA): TGTGCCTGGAGGCCAAACAGAGGAGACAATCAGCCCCAGCATTTT.

This clonotype was recorded at least ten times. This chain connects TRBV5-1 to TRBJ2-1, with D tentatively TRBD1 or TRBD2 (6 bases each). Trimming took off 5 bases at V and 6 bases at J, with 9 bases between the two ends. CDR3 length: 12 residues. CDR1 and CDR2 (germline): SGHRS, YFSETQ. The CDR3 protein is CASRKGGNEQFF. The CDR3 nucleotides read TGCGCCAGCAGGAAGGGGGGCAATGAGCAGTTCTTC. The whole variable domain, filled in from reference TRBV5-1 and TRBJ2-1, reads KAGVTQTPRYLIKTRGQQVTLSCSPISGHRSVSWYQQTPGQGLQFLFEYFSETQRNKGNFPGRFSGRQFSNSRSEMNVSTLELGDSALYLCASRKGGNEQFFGPGTRLTVL.

This clonotype was found a few times. This chain uses TRBV7-8 with TRBJ1-1; D is undetermined. Per germline, CDR1 SGHVS and CDR2 FQNEAQ. The V gene lost 1 base and the J gene lost 6 bases, with 12 bases spanning the gap. The CDR3 length is 14 residues. As DNA, the CDR3 is TGTGCCAGCAGCTTAGGGGGTTCGCTCGCTGAAGCTTTCTTT. This sequence encodes CASSLGGSLAEAFF.

Ten or more counts support this clonotype. DNA of the CDR3: TGTGCCAGCAGCCTGGGCCATCGCGGGCGGGAGTACAACGAGCAGTACTTC. Encoded protein: CASSLGHRGREYNEQYF. The rearrangement uses TRBV7-8 and TRBJ2-7; TRBD2 aligns across 7 bases. V was pared by 5 bases and J by 5 bases, with 18 bases of the junction left unmatched. Germline assignment: CDR1 SGHVS and CDR2 FQNEAQ. The CDR3 runs 17 residues.

The table lists this clonotype with many counts. This chain connects TRBV5-1 to TRBJ2-2, with 8 bases identical to TRBD1. The CDR3 spans 16 residues. V trimming: 4 bases; J trimming: 4 bases; junction bases outside the gene matches: 9. Germline CDR1 is SGHRS and CDR2 is YFSETQ. DNA for the CDR3: TGCGCCAGCAGCCCAGTCCGGACAGGGTTCACCGGGGAGCTGTTTTTT. Its protein is CASSPVRTGFTGELFF.

In the case of this clonotype: This may stem from a read error, because a much larger clone lies one nucleotide away. The chain's CDR3 is CASSVRDREYNEQYF. Written as DNA, the CDR3 is TGTGCCAGCAGTGTCCGGGACAGGGAATACAATGAGCAGTACTTC. The chain has TRBV27 and TRBJ2-1; 9 nucleotides match TRBD1. The DNA end favors TRBJ2-7, so the J call may be wrong. The CDR3 is made up of 15 amino acids. CDR1 is MNHEY, CDR2 SMNVEV, per germline (reference sequence).

This clonotype has at least ten counts. The chain employs TRBV5-6 and TRBJ2-7, with 7 bases that match TRBD1. Germline trimming cut 4 bases from V and 4 bases from J; bases unmatched to any gene: 8. The CDR3 runs 14 residues. From germline, CDR1 is SGHDT and CDR2 YYEEEE. In nucleotides, the CDR3 is TGTGCCAGCAGCCCACGACAGGGATTATACGAGCAGTACTTC. It specifies CASSPRQGLYEQYF.

This rearrangement joins TRBV19 to TRBJ1-6; no firm D call. CDR1 LNHDA and CDR2 SQIVND come from the germline V gene (reference sequence). The V and J ends lost 7 bases and 4 bases respectively, with 17 bases between them. The CDR3 consists of 16 residues. The CDR3 DNA follows: TGTGCCAGTAAACCGGACGACCCGATTTATAATTCACCCCTCCACTTT. It codes for CASKPDDPIYNSPLHF. Variable domain in full (rest from reference TRBV19 and TRBJ1-6): DGGITQSPKYLFRKEGQNVTLSCEQNLNHDAMYWYRQDPGQGLRLIYYSQIVNDFQKGDIAEGYSVSREKKESFPLTVTSAQKNPTAFYLCASKPDDPIYNSPLHFGNGTRLTVT.

V and J are TRBV24-1 and TRBJ2-3; 13 nucleotides match TRBD2. J gave up 6 bases and V 12 bases, and 5 bases lay outside the gene matches. CDR3 length: 13 amino acids. Looked up from germline, CDR1 is KGHDR and CDR2 is SFDVKD. The CDR3 loop is CAAGTSGTDTQYF. The CDR3 DNA reads TGTGCCGCCGGGACTAGCGGGACGGATACGCAGTATTTT.

This clonotype has at least ten counts. V gene TRBV3-1 combines with J gene TRBJ2-3, with 9 bases aligning to TRBD2. There are 15 residues in the CDR3. Germline CDR1 and CDR2: LGHDT and YNNKEL (reference sequence). Germline trimming cut 4 bases from V and 2 bases from J; bases unmatched to any gene: 4. The CDR3, as DNA: TGTGCCAGCAGCCCTCTAGCGGGATCCACAGATACGCAGTATTTT. Amino acid sequence: CASSPLAGSTDTQYF.

J is TRBJ2-7 and V is TRBV18; no clear D. The germline gives CDR1 KGHSH, CDR2 LQKENI. V was clipped by 4 bases and J by 7 bases, with 11 bases between them. This CDR3 has 12 amino acids. The CDR3 DNA sequence: TGTGCCAGCTCACGAAATTTAGGGGAGCAGTACTTC. This sequence encodes CASSRNLGEQYF.

This clonotype was seen at least ten times. The J gene is TRBJ1-6, the V gene TRBV20-1; a possible D gene is TRBD1 (6 bases). The CDR3 length is 15 residues. CDR1 and CDR2 (germline): DFQATT, SNEGSKA (reference sequence). Trimming took off 4 bases at V and 5 bases at J, with 15 bases between the two ends. Here the CDR3 DNA reads TGCAGTGCTAAAGTACCGGGACACGATAATTCACCCCTCCACTTT. Its translation: CSAKVPGHDNSPLHF.

In this sample, this clonotype turned up many times. This chain joins TRBV5-1 and TRBJ2-2; D is uncertain. Germline CDR1 and CDR2: SGHRS and YFSETQ. The CDR3 extends over 14 amino acids. V gave up 2 bases and J gave up 5 bases, with 10 bases separating them. The CDR3 coding sequence is TGCGCCAGCAGCTTTGGGGAAGAAACCGGGGAGCTGTTTTTT. Encoded protein: CASSFGEETGELFF.

The sample holds many counts of this clonotype. V usage is TRBV7-2 and J usage is TRBJ2-5, with 10 bases aligning to TRBD1. The CDR3 is 15 residues long. Per the germline V gene, CDR1 is SGHTA and CDR2 is FQGNSA. The J segment lost 7 bases and the V segment lost 5 bases, leaving 10 bases of the junction unmatched. CDR3 protein: CASSRGTGDGGTQYF. The CDR3 DNA reads TGTGCCAGCAGCCGTGGGACAGGGGACGGGGGGACCCAGTACTTC.

This clonotype was seen repeatedly, ten times or more. Compared with germline, one end of the junction differs, possibly owing to a read error. The V call is TRBV10-1, the J call TRBJ2-7; 9 bases line up with TRBD1. Germline assignment: CDR1 WNHNN and CDR2 SYGVQD (reference sequence). The CDR3 covers 12 residues. The CDR3 spells CASGDRGIGQYF. The CDR3 DNA is TGCGCCAGCGGTGACAGGGGGATAGGGCAGTACTTC.

This clonotype came up many times. V gene TRBV2 combines with J gene TRBJ2-7, with 9 positions matching TRBD2. With V trimmed by 6 bases and J by 5 bases, 11 bases remained unmatched. The CDR3 contains 15 residues. Looked up from germline, CDR1 is SNHLY and CDR2 is FYNNEI. The CDR3 DNA reads as TGTGCCAGCAGGAAGCGGGGACTAGCACCCCACGAGCAGTACTTC. Translating gives CASRKRGLAPHEQYF.

Many counts were recorded for this clonotype. CDR3 sequence reads: CASSYSVLSGNTIYF. The CDR3, as DNA: TGTGCCAGCAGCTACAGCGTACTCTCTGGAAACACCATATATTTT. The gene calls are TRBV12-3 or TRBV12-4 and TRBJ1-3; D ambiguous. CDR3 length: 15 residues. V was cut by 6 bases and J by 0 bases, with 12 bases left in between.

This clonotype came up a few times. The V gene is TRBV9, the J gene TRBJ1-6; D gene ambiguous. Between the trimmed V and J ends, which lost 6 bases and 7 bases, there was a span of 17 bases. The length of the CDR3 is 15 residues. Germline V gene sequence: CDR1 SGDLS, CDR2 YYNGEE. CDR3 in DNA: TGTGCCAGCACTAGTGGAGGGTTTGAAAATTCACCCCTCCACTTT. Its translation is CASTSGGFENSPLHF.

This clonotype has at least ten counts. The chain uses TRBV2 and TRBJ2-1; 9 bases fit TRBD2. The germline gives CDR1 SNHLY, CDR2 FYNNEI. The CDR3 spans 14 residues. Trimming at V came to 8 bases and at J to 1 base, leaving 3 bases not matched to a gene. The CDR3 nucleotides read TGTGCCAGCCGACTAGCGGTTTCCTACAATGAGCAGTTCTTC. Translating it yields CASRLAVSYNEQFF.

V and J are TRBV3-1 and TRBJ2-1, with D hard to call. Germline loops: CDR1 LGHDT, CDR2 YNNKEL (reference sequence). The CDR3 contains 16 residues. Between the trimmed V and J ends, which lost 0 bases and 8 bases, there was a span of 17 bases. DNA for the CDR3: TGTGCCAGCAGCCAAGATAGAACATCAGCCCTCGATGAGCAGTTCTTC. Translating it yields CASSQDRTSALDEQFF.

In this sample, this clonotype turned up many times. V usage is TRBV6-1 and J usage is TRBJ1-2, with 7 bases aligning to TRBD1. The CDR3 runs 17 residues. The junction had 11 bases not matched to a gene; V was cut back by 0 bases and J by 4 bases. Germline assignment: CDR1 MNHNS and CDR2 SASEGT. The CDR3 is CASSEATWGSGGYGYTF. The DNA for the CDR3 is TGTGCCAGCAGTGAAGCGACGTGGGGCTCAGGGGGCTATGGCTACACCTTC.

The chain has TRBV19 and TRBJ2-3; TRBD2 matches at 13 bases. CDR3 length equals 18 residues. The J segment lost 7 bases and the V segment lost 3 bases, leaving 13 bases of the junction unmatched. CDR1 is LNHDA, CDR2 SQIVND, per germline (reference sequence). The CDR3 DNA sequence: TGTGCCAGTAGTATTAGGTGGGGACTAGCGGGAAGGTTAAATACGCAGTATTTT. Protein: CASSIRWGLAGRLNTQYF.

This clonotype has ten or more counts. V gene TRBV27 combines with J gene TRBJ2-1; possibly TRBD1 or TRBD2 for D (5 bases each). Germline assignment: CDR1 MNHEY and CDR2 SMNVEV (reference sequence). This CDR3 spans 14 amino acids. Between the trimmed V and J ends, which lost 1 base and 4 bases, there was a span of 8 bases. DNA of the CDR3: TGTGCCAGCAGTTTATTGGGGGTTTACAATGAGCAGTTCTTC. Translating gives CASSLLGVYNEQFF.

There are a few counts of this clonotype. This rearrangement joins TRBV20-1 to TRBJ2-6; D not resolved. V lost 6 bases, J lost 0 bases, and 9 bases lay in between. The CDR3 consists of 14 residues. From germline, CDR1 is DFQATT and CDR2 SNEGSKA (reference sequence). CDR3 coding DNA: TGCAGTGCGGGCAGCCCCTCTGGGGCCAACGTCCTGACTTTC. Translating gives CSAGSPSGANVLTF.

The J gene is TRBJ1-1, the V gene TRBV19; TRBD1 aligns across 9 bases. Trimming at V came to 4 bases and at J to 1 base, leaving 10 bases not matched to a gene. CDR3 length equals 17 residues. The germline V gene has CDR1 LNHDA and CDR2 SQIVND (reference sequence). The CDR3, as DNA: TGTGCCAGTAGTACTCCGCCCGGGACAGGGCAGAACACTGAAGCTTTCTTT. Its translation is CASSTPPGTGQNTEAFF.

About this clonotype itself: At one boundary the junction diverges from the germline segment, which might be a read error. The chain uses TRBV19 and TRBJ2-2; a possible D gene is TRBD1 (6 bases). Per germline, CDR1 LNHDA and CDR2 SQIVND (reference sequence). The CDR3 has 16 residues. The CDR3 here is CASSPRRTVNTGELLF. The CDR3 DNA follows: TGTGCCAGTAGTCCCCGGCGGACAGTGAACACCGGGGAGCTGCTTTTT. Using reference TRBV19 and TRBJ2-2 for the parts outside the CDR3, the full variable domain is DGGITQSPKYLFRKEGQNVTLSCEQNLNHDAMYWYRQDPGQGLRLIYYSQIVNDFQKGDIAEGYSVSREKKESFPLTVTSAQKNPTAFYLCASSPRRTVNTGELLFGEGSRLTVL.

This clonotype has at least ten counts. The chain recombines TRBV2 with TRBJ2-7; D perhaps matches TRBD1 (6 bases). The CDR3 consists of 13 residues. Germline CDR1 is SNHLY and CDR2 is FYNNEI. V lost 6 bases, J lost 6 bases, and 15 bases lay in between. CDR3 coding DNA: TGTGCCAGCAGGCCCGGGACAAATCGCGAGCAGTACTTC. Protein sequence: CASRPGTNREQYF.

This chain links TRBV6-6 with TRBJ2-7; 7 bases align to TRBD1. Germline CDR1 and CDR2: MNHNY and SVGAGI (reference sequence). J lost 3 bases, V lost 2 bases, and 10 bases had no gene match. CDR3 length: 16 residues. The CDR3 region is CASSYLRERQGYEQYF. CDR3 DNA sequence: TGTGCCAGCAGTTACCTACGCGAGCGACAGGGCTACGAGCAGTACTTC.